The 10 T cell receptor beta chains in this list originate from one sample, sequenced in a study of blood T cell dynamics during melanoma immunotherapy. The assay was immunoSEQ multiplex PCR, and TCRdb's table has in-frame clones only and misses some. This table holds 9,100 or so clones, 65% to 90% found once. Time point: week 3, after first cycle of checkpoint inhibitor. The specimen was blood, collected from a patient treated with checkpoint blockade. The source of these receptors is a human donor with melanoma.

A note on this clone: An end of the junction differs from the germline gene, which may be a read error. The chain combines TRBV7-7 with TRBJ1-5; tentatively, D is TRBD1 (5 bases). CDR3 length: 20 residues. Germline CDR1 SSHAT, CDR2 FNYEAQ (reference sequence). For the CDR3, the DNA is TGTGCTAGCAGCTTAAACAAAGGGGCACGATCACTTTATAGCAATCAGCCCCAGCATTTT. It codes for CASSLNKGARSLYSNQPQHF.

In its sample, this clone was seen a few times. The V and J genes are TRBV19 and TRBJ2-5; D uncertain. The CDR3 sequence is 13 residues long. Trimming cost V 5 bases and J 5 bases, with 12 bases left between them. Germline CDR1 and CDR2: LNHDA and SQIVND (reference sequence). The CDR3 reads CASSPRNEETQYF. In DNA, the CDR3 is TGTGCCAGTAGTCCCCGTAATGAGGAGACCCAGTACTTC.

This chain uses TRBV7-2 with TRBJ1-2; D remains unclear. CDR3 length: 12 amino acids. Germline V gene lookup returns CDR1 SGHTA and CDR2 FQGNSA. Trimming took off 4 bases at V and 2 bases at J, with 5 bases between the two ends. The CDR3 loop is CASSSRNYGYTF. The CDR3 bases are TGTGCCAGCAGCTCACGGAACTATGGCTACACCTTC. The variable domain in full, completed from reference TRBV7-2 and TRBJ1-2, reads GAGVSQSPSNKVTEKGKDVELRCDPISGHTALYWYRQSLGQGLEFLIYFQGNSAPDKSGLPSDRFSAERTGGSVSTLTIQRTQQEDSAVYLCASSSRNYGYTFGSGTRLTVV.

This rearrangement joins TRBV7-8 to TRBJ2-3; unclear D gene. Germline V lookup: CDR1 SGHVS, CDR2 FQNEAQ. The length of the CDR3 is 17 residues. With 5 bases removed from V and 2 bases from J, the gap between germline ends came to 20 bases. In nucleotides, the CDR3 is TGTGCCAGCAGCCGTAACCTTGGGCAGAGCGTCACAGATACGCAGTATTTT. It yields the protein CASSRNLGQSVTDTQYF.

This sequence joins TRBV4-3 and TRBJ1-2; TRBD1 aligns across 7 bases. CDR1 and CDR2 (germline): LGHNA, YSLEER. The ends lost 4 bases at V and 4 bases at J; junction bases unmatched: 6. CDR3 length: 14 residues. The CDR3: CASSLATGTYGYTF. Here the CDR3 DNA reads TGCGCCAGCAGCCTTGCGACAGGGACCTATGGCTACACCTTC.

The chain carries TRBV19 and TRBJ2-1; D is perhaps TRBD2 (5 bases). Germline V gives CDR1 LNHDA, CDR2 SQIVND (reference sequence). This CDR3 spans 14 amino acids. The V and J ends lost 2 bases and 6 bases respectively, with 11 bases between them. CDR3 loop: CASSIRGIRNEQFF. CDR3 coding DNA: TGTGCCAGTAGTATACGAGGGATCCGCAATGAGCAGTTCTTC.

The V call is TRBV6-4, the J call TRBJ2-6, with 10 bases aligning to TRBD2. The CDR3 extends over 16 amino acids. CDR1 and CDR2 (germline): MRHNA, SNTAGT. Trimming cost V 5 bases and J 1 base; bases outside gene matches: 2. The CDR3 region is CASSPTSGSGANVLTF. The CDR3 DNA sequence: TGTGCCAGCAGTCCGACTAGCGGGTCTGGGGCCAACGTCCTGACTTTC.

The sample holds a few counts of this clone. The gene calls are TRBV2 and TRBJ2-2; 9 bases agree with TRBD1. The germline V gene encodes CDR1 SNHLY and CDR2 FYNNEI. J gave up 0 bases and V 6 bases, and 2 bases lay outside the gene matches. The length of the CDR3 is 15 residues. The CDR3 nucleotides are TGTGCCAGCAGCCGGGACAGGGCGAACACCGGGGAGCTGTTTTTT. Translating gives CASSRDRANTGELFF. The variable domain in full, completed from reference TRBV2 and TRBJ2-2, reads EPEVTQTPSHQVTQMGQEVILRCVPISNHLYFYWYRQILGQKVEFLVSFYNNEISEKSEIFDDQFSVERPDGSNFTLKIRSTKLEDSAMYFCASSRDRANTGELFFGEGSRLTVL.

The chain has TRBV6-4 and TRBJ2-1; D is possibly TRBD1 (5 bases). Germline values: CDR1 MRHNA, CDR2 SNTAGT. V lost 3 bases, J lost 5 bases, and 8 bases lay in between. The CDR3 sequence is 13 residues long. The CDR3 DNA reads TGTGCCAGCAGTGAGTCGGACAACAATGAGCAGTTCTTC. Its translation: CASSESDNNEQFF.

This chain connects TRBV18 to TRBJ1-1, with 8 bases aligning to TRBD1. The CDR3 runs 13 residues. The germline V gene has CDR1 KGHSH and CDR2 LQKENI. Trimming took 4 bases from V and 7 from J; bases not matched to a gene: 5. Written as DNA, the CDR3 is TGTGCCAGCTCACTACAGACAGGGGTTGAAGCTTTCTTT. The encoded protein is CASSLQTGVEAFF. The entire variable domain, with the rest obtained from reference TRBV18 and TRBJ1-1, is as follows: NAGVMQNPRHLVRRRGQEARLRCSPMKGHSHVYWYRQLPEEGLKFMVYLQKENIIDESGMPKERFSAEFPKEGPSILRIQQVVRGDSAAYFCASSLQTGVEAFFGQGTRLTVV.